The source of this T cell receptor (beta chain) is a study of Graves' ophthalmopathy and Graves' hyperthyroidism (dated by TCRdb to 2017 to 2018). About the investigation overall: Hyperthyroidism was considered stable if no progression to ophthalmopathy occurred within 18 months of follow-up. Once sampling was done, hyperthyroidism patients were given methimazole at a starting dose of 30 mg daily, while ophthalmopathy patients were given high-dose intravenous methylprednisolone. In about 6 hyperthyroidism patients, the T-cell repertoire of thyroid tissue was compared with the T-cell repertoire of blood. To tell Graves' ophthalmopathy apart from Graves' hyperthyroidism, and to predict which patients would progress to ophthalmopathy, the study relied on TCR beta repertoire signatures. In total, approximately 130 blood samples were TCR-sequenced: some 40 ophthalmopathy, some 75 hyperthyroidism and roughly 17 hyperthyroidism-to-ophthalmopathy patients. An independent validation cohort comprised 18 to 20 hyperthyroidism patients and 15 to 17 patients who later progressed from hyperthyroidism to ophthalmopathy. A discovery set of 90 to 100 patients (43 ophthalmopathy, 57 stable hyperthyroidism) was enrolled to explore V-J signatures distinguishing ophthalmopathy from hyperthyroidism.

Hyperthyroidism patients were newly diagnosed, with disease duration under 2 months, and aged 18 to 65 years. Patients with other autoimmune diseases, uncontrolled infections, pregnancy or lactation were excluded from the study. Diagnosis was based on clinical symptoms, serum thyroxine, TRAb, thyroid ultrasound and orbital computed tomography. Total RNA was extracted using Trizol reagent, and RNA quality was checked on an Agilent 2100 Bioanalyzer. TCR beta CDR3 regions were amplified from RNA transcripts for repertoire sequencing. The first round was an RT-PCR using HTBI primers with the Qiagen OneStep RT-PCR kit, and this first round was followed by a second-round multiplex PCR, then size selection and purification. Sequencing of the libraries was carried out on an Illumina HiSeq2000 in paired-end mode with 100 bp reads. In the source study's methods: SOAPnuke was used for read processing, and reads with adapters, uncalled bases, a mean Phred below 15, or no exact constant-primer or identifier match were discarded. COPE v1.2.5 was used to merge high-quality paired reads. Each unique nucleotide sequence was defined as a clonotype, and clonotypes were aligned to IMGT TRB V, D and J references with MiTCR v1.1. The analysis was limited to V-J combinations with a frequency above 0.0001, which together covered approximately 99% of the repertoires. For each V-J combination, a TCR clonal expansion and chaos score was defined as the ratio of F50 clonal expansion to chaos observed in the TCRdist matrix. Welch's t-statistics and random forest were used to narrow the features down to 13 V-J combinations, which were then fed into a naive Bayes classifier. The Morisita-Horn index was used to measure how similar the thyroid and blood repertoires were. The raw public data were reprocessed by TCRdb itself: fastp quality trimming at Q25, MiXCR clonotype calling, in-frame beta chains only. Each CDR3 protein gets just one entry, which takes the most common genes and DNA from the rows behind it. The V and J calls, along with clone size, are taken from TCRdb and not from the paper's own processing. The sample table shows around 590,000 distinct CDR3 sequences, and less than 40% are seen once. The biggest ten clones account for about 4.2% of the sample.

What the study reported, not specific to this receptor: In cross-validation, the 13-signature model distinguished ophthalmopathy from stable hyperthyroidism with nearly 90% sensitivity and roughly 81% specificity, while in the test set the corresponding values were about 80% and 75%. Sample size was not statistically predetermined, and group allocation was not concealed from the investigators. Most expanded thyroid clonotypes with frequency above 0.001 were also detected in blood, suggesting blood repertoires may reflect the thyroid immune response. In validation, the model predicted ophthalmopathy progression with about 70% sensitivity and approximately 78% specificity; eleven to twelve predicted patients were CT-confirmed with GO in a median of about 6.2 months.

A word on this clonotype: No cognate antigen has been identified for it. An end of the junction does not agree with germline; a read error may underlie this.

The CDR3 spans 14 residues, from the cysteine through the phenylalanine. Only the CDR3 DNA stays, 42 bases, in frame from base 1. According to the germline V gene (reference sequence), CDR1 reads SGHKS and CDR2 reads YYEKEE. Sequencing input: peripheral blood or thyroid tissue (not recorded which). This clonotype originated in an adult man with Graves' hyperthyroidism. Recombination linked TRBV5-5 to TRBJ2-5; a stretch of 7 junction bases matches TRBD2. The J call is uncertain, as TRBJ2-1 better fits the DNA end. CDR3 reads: CASSGAGSPGEQFF. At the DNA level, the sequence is TGCGCCAGCAGCGGGGCGGGAAGTCCTGGTGAGCAGTTCTTC.